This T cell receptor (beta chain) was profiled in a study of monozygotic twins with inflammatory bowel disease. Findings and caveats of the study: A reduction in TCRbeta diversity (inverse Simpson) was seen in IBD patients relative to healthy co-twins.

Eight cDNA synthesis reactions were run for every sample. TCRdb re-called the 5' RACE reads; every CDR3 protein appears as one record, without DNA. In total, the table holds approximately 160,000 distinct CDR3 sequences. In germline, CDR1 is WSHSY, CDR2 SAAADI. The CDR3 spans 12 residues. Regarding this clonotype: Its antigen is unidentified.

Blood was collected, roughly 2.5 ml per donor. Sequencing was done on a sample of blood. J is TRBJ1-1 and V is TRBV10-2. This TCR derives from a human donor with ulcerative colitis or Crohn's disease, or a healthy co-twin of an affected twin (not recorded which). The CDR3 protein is CASSEGGAEAFF.